This T cell receptor beta chain was captured in a study of blood T cell repertoires in COVID-19. Study-level background: Some COVID-19 samples were acute and others convalescent; all came from the United States, Italy and Spain. The cDNA or gDNA used as material had been derived from T cells, B-cell-depleted T cells, or PBMCs.

V was cut by 6 bases and J by 8 bases, with 13 bases left in between. This CDR3 spans 12 amino acids. CDR1 WSHSY and CDR2 SAAADI come from the germline V gene. Methods used by the authors: Estimation of nucleated cell counts relied on the amplification of reference gene primers. Profiled with immunoSEQ multiplex PCR; TCRdb holds only in-frame clones, not every one. Clone size and the V and J calls come from that table; the DNA yielded D and trimming. The sample consists of approximately 140,000 clones, approximately 80% of them appearing once. The rearrangement links TRBV10-2 to TRBJ1-2; D not resolved. The sequence was obtained from a middle-aged woman with active or convalescent COVID-19. Sample: peripheral blood. The CDR3 DNA reads TGCGCCAGCAGAAGAGACGACTTAGGCTACACCTTC. Protein product: CASRRDDLGYTF.